This T cell receptor beta chain was retrieved from a study of cytomegalovirus exposure and HLA in healthy donors. Looking at the study overall: Samples from HLA-typed donors yielded about 85 million unique TCRs in an early data release. Findings and caveats of the study: About 180 TCR beta chains were listed as cytomegalovirus-associated. Prior analysis indicated that the majority of TCR beta V segments exhibited productivity approximately 87% or approximately 30% of the time. Later analysis reportedly placed an Asian-associated ancestry cluster below the roughly 680-donor mean in N-insertions.

13 Jbeta primers and 60 Vbeta primers were used for the PCR. The method was immunoSEQ multiplex PCR; TCRdb's version includes in-frame clones alone and lacks a portion of them. Of some 200,000 clones listed, 10% to 15% were seen once; the top ten hold about 8%. This clone has only a few counts. Antigen: not known. CDR1 is GTSNPN and CDR2 is SVGIG in the germline V gene (reference sequence). The CDR3 consists of 13 residues. The V end lost 1 base, the J end lost 6 bases, and 12 bases lay between the germline ends. Sequencing was carried out using PBMCs. The sequence was collected from a man aged 50 or older in good health and CMV-seropositive. This chain connects TRBV30 to TRBJ1-2; no firm D call. The CDR3 bases are TGTGCCTGGAGTGGTAATTGGCTGAATGGCTACACCTTC. It yields the protein CAWSGNWLNGYTF.